The clone carrying this TCR beta chain has a handful of counts. The CDR3 has 15 amino acids. The ends were cut back, 1 base at V and 1 base at J, with 10 bases in the middle. Germline assignment: CDR1 SGHVS and CDR2 FQNEAQ. After constant-region reverse-primer amplification, full-length variable regions underwent semi-nested PCR with Nested Universal Primer A. TCRdb processed the 5' RACE reads anew with MiXCR; each CDR3 protein has one entry. This sample yields around 21,000 distinct CDR3 sequences, of which less than 40% are seen a single time; 2% to 2.5% belongs to the top ten. This TCR came from a female donor with breast cancer. V and J are TRBV7-8 and TRBJ1-2; D is unresolved. Sequenced input: tumor-infiltrating naive CD4+ T cells sorted from the breast tumor. Regarding subset: naive CD4+ T cells, CD4+CD45RA+CD25-. The CDR3, as DNA: TGTGCCAGCAGCTTAGGGCACACACGTAACTATGGCTACACCTTC. Its protein product is CASSLGHTRNYGYTF.